In its sample, the clone carrying this T cell receptor (beta chain) was seen once. Its specificity is unknown. These data come from a study of shared clonotypes between healthy human individuals. At the level of the study: A donor's plate count was three for CD4 naive and three for CD4 memory; CD8 naive had two and CD8 memory one. General study findings and limits: Specimens sampled were limited to blood, with tissue repertoires likely differing.

Several immunoSEQ plates held equal portions of the genomic DNA taken from each subset. The data were produced by immunoSEQ multiplex PCR, yet TCRdb's version contains in-frame clones alone and is incomplete. The table shows some 300,000 clones, with around four fifths occurring only once. In the CD4+ fraction, cells were divided into CD45RA+ naive and CD45RA-negative memory subsets. The sequencing sample was made of memory CD4+ T cells sorted from blood. Subset in this sample: CD45RA-negative fraction. The TCR originated in a man younger than 45 in good health.

CDR3 coding DNA: TGTGCCAGCAGTGATGTCCTAAGTTTGGAGACCCAGTACTTC. This gives the protein CASSDVLSLETQYF. V gene TRBV6-1 combines with J gene TRBJ2-5, with D unresolved. Germline loops: CDR1 MNHNS, CDR2 SASEGT. Trimming took off 3 bases at V and 5 bases at J, with 13 bases between the two ends. The CDR3 runs 14 residues.